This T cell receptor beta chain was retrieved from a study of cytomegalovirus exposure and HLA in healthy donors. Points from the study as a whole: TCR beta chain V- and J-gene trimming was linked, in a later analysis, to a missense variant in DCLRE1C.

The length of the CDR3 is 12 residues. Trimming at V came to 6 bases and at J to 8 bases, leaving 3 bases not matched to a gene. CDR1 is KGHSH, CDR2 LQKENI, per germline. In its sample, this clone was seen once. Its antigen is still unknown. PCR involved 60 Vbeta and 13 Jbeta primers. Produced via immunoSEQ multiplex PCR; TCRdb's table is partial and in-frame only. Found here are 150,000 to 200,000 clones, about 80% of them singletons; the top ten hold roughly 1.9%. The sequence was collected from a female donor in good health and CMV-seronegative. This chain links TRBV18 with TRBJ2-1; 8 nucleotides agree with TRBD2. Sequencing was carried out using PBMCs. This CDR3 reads CASSPGGYEQFF. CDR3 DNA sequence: TGTGCCAGCTCCCCGGGGGGGTATGAGCAGTTCTTC.